Here is one T cell receptor (beta chain) with its context. Assay used: immunoSEQ multiplex PCR; TCRdb lists only in-frame clones, some missing. The sample contains tens of thousands of clones, approximately 90% of which appear only once. These data belong to a study of blood T cell repertoires in COVID-19. This CDR3 is built from 13 residues. Trimming took off 4 bases at V and 4 bases at J, with 10 bases between the two ends. Germline lookup yields CDR1 SGHAT and CDR2 FQNNGV. The chain is built from TRBV11-2 and TRBJ2-5, with a tentative D call TRBD1 (5 bases). The specimen sequenced was peripheral blood. The sequence was collected from a woman in her seventies with active COVID-19. CDR3 sequence: CASSSQGRETQYF. In DNA, the CDR3 is TGTGCCAGCAGCTCGCAGGGTAGAGAGACCCAGTACTTC.